This is a list of T cell receptor beta chains from one sample in a study of beta chain features in type 1 diabetes. Using immunoSEQ multiplex PCR, the repertoire was profiled, and TCRdb retains in-frame clones only, with some absent. The data contain about 220,000 clones, approximately 11% of them singletons. The material sequenced was central memory CD4+ T cells from blood. The receptors here all came from a man aged 18 to 30 in good health. CDR3s include the opening cysteine and the closing phenylalanine or tryptophan. D genes are given only for firm matches. A clone size is listed for some rows: how often the clone was seen (once, few, many), or a class if it is expanded.

J: TRBJ2-5
D: -
length: 15
size: -
V: TRBV7-7
CDR3: CASSHGAGRPETQYF
DNA: TGTGCTAGCAGCCATGGCGCGGGGAGGCCGGAGACCCAGTACTTC

J: TRBJ1-1
D: TRBD1
length: 14
size: -
V: TRBV30
CDR3: CAWNRDRGGTEAFF
DNA: TGTGCCTGGAATCGCGACAGGGGAGGGACTGAAGCTTTCTTT

J: TRBJ2-3
D: TRBD1
length: 18
size: few
V: TRBV7-8
CDR3: CASSPPQGINPSTDTQYF
DNA: TGTGCCAGCAGCCCGCCACAGGGGATCAATCCTAGCACAGATACGCAGTATTTT

J: TRBJ2-7
D: -
length: 13
size: few
V: TRBV5-1
CDR3: CASSLAHETEQYF
DNA: TGCGCCAGCAGCTTGGCCCATGAAACCGAGCAGTACTTC

J: TRBJ2-5
D: -
length: 14
size: -
V: TRBV6-5
CDR3: CASSYLRGPETQYF
DNA: TGTGCCAGCAGTTACCTTCGGGGCCCGGAGACCCAGTACTTC

J: TRBJ2-7
D: -
length: 13
size: few
V: TRBV29-1
CDR3: CSVEGNRDGEQYF
DNA: TGCAGCGTTGAGGGTAACAGGGACGGGGAGCAGTACTTC

J: TRBJ2-3
D: -
length: 14
size: few
V: TRBV18
CDR3: CASSPTGAADTQYF
DNA: TGTGCCAGCTCACCAACGGGAGCGGCAGATACGCAGTATTTT

J: TRBJ2-1
D: -
length: 12
size: -
V: TRBV19
CDR3: CASRGPYNEQFF
DNA: TGTGCCAGTAGGGGGCCCTACAATGAGCAGTTCTTC

J: TRBJ2-5
D: TRBD2
length: 14
size: -
V: TRBV11-2
CDR3: CASSSIAGLETQYF
DNA: TGTGCCAGCAGCTCTATAGCGGGACTGGAGACCCAGTACTTC

J: TRBJ2-1
D: TRBD2
length: 13
size: many
V: TRBV25-1
CDR3: CASSETLAGVEFF
DNA: TGTGCCAGCAGTGAAACCCTAGCGGGAGTTGAGTTCTTC

J: TRBJ2-5
D: -
length: 14
size: few
V: TRBV29-1
CDR3: CSVVGREVGETQYF
DNA: TGCAGCGTAGTAGGACGGGAAGTTGGAGAGACCCAGTACTTC

J: TRBJ2-1
D: TRBD1
length: 16
size: -
V: TRBV19
CDR3: CASSMRGTGRDNEQFF
DNA: TGTGCCAGTAGTATGAGGGGGACAGGGAGAGACAATGAGCAGTTCTTC

J: TRBJ2-5
D: -
length: 14
size: many
V: TRBV5-1
CDR3: CASSGGTGRQTQYF
DNA: TGCGCCAGCAGCGGGGGGACTGGGCGGCAGACCCAGTACTTC

J: TRBJ2-3
D: TRBD2
length: 16
size: -
V: TRBV27
CDR3: CASSRQAGGWTDTQYF
DNA: TGTGCCAGCAGTAGACAAGCGGGAGGGTGGACAGATACGCAGTATTTT

J: TRBJ2-1
D: -
length: 14
size: -
V: TRBV18
CDR3: CASSPRVQDNEQFF
DNA: TGTGCCAGCTCACCAAGGGTTCAGGACAATGAGCAGTTCTTC

J: TRBJ1-2
D: -
length: 15
size: -
V: TRBV19
CDR3: CASSIFDRQSYGYTF
DNA: TGTGCCAGTAGTATCTTTGATCGCCAGTCCTATGGCTACACCTTC

J: TRBJ2-1
D: TRBD2
length: 16
size: few
V: TRBV29-1
CDR3: CSVEGRREGSYNEQFF
DNA: TGCAGCGTTGAAGGGCGGCGGGAGGGTTCCTACAATGAGCAGTTCTTC

J: TRBJ2-4
D: TRBD2
length: 16
size: many
V: TRBV28
CDR3: CASSPVLSSGRPDQYF
DNA: TGTGCCAGCAGCCCTGTTTTAAGTAGCGGGAGGCCCGATCAGTACTTC

J: TRBJ1-1
D: -
length: 14
size: many
V: TRBV15
CDR3: CATSRASENTEAFF
DNA: TGTGCCACCAGCAGAGCAAGCGAGAACACTGAAGCTTTCTTT

J: TRBJ1-1
D: -
length: 12
size: few
V: TRBV30
CDR3: CAWSFGSTEAFF
DNA: TGTGCCTGGAGTTTTGGGTCCACTGAAGCTTTCTTT

J: TRBJ2-4
D: TRBD1
length: 18
size: -
V: TRBV4-1
CDR3: CASSQTRQGAGGKNIQYF
DNA: TGCGCCAGCAGCCAAACCAGACAGGGGGCTGGTGGCAAAAACATTCAGTACTTC

J: TRBJ2-1
D: -
length: 12
size: few
V: TRBV5-1
CDR3: CASSLDLDRKFF
DNA: TGCGCCAGCAGCTTGGACTTGGACAGAAAGTTCTTC

J: TRBJ2-5
D: -
length: 11
size: -
V: TRBV5-6
CDR3: CASSAEETQYF
DNA: TGTGCCAGCAGCGCAGAAGAGACCCAGTACTTC

J: TRBJ1-1
D: -
length: 14
size: -
V: TRBV9
CDR3: CASSARRENTEAFF
DNA: TGTGCCAGCAGCGCCCGCCGGGAGAACACTGAAGCTTTCTTT

J: TRBJ2-7
D: -
length: 13
size: -
V: TRBV6-5
CDR3: CASSYSNGREQYF
DNA: TGTGCCAGCAGTTACTCGAATGGCCGCGAGCAGTACTTC

J: TRBJ1-2
D: TRBD1
length: 16
size: many
V: TRBV10-3
CDR3: CAISAPTGGNVGGYTF
DNA: TGTGCCATCAGTGCCCCGACAGGGGGGAATGTCGGTGGCTACACCTTC

J: TRBJ2-1
D: -
length: 12
size: medium-sized
V: TRBV29-1
CDR3: CSVARQGGEQFF
DNA: TGCAGCGTGGCGCGACAGGGAGGAGAGCAGTTCTTC

J: TRBJ1-5
D: -
length: 12
size: few
V: TRBV28
CDR3: CAARFPGEPQHF
DNA: TGTGCCGCCCGATTTCCCGGGGAGCCCCAGCATTTT

J: TRBJ2-1
D: TRBD2
length: 12
size: few
V: TRBV6-5
CDR3: CATRLADNEQFF
DNA: TGTGCCACCCGACTAGCGGACAATGAGCAGTTCTTC

J: TRBJ2-5
D: -
length: 15
size: few
V: TRBV5-1
CDR3: CASSPLPAGQETQYF
DNA: TGCGCCAGCAGCCCTCTCCCGGCGGGCCAAGAGACCCAGTACTTC

J: TRBJ2-7
D: -
length: 15
size: few
V: TRBV7-2
CDR3: CASSFDFQRAYEQYF
DNA: TGTGCCAGCAGCTTTGACTTTCAGCGTGCCTACGAGCAGTACTTC

J: TRBJ2-1
D: TRBD1
length: 16
size: few
V: TRBV4-1
CDR3: CASSSPSGTAYNEQFF
DNA: TGCGCCAGCAGCTCACCCTCCGGGACAGCCTACAATGAGCAGTTCTTC

J: TRBJ2-3
D: -
length: 14
size: few
V: TRBV7-8
CDR3: CASSLLVAIDTQYF
DNA: TGTGCCAGCAGCTTACTAGTGGCAATAGATACGCAGTATTTT

J: TRBJ2-1
D: TRBD2
length: 13
size: -
V: TRBV14
CDR3: CASSQVRASGQFF
DNA: TGTGCCAGCAGCCAAGTCCGGGCTAGCGGGCAGTTCTTC

J: TRBJ2-5
D: -
length: 11
size: -
V: TRBV30
CDR3: CAWSVGWAQYF
DNA: TGTGCCTGGAGTGTGGGCTGGGCCCAGTACTTC

J: TRBJ2-5
D: TRBD2
length: 14
size: -
V: TRBV9
CDR3: CASSVAGGSETQYF
DNA: TGTGCCAGCAGCGTCGCGGGAGGGTCAGAGACCCAGTACTTC

J: TRBJ2-1
D: -
length: 11
size: many
V: TRBV25-1
CDR3: CASTGYNEQFF
DNA: TGTGCCAGCACTGGATACAATGAGCAGTTCTTC

J: TRBJ2-1
D: -
length: 15
size: -
V: TRBV6-1
CDR3: CASSEMDRPYNEQFF
DNA: TGTGCCAGCAGTGAAATGGACAGACCCTACAATGAGCAGTTCTTC

J: TRBJ2-1
D: -
length: 14
size: many
V: TRBV29-1
CDR3: CSVSGHSSYNEQFF
DNA: TGCAGCGTTTCGGGGCACAGCTCCTACAATGAGCAGTTCTTC

J: TRBJ2-6
D: -
length: 15
size: many
V: TRBV7-2
CDR3: CASSLAGVPANVLTF
DNA: TGTGCCAGCAGCTTAGCGGGAGTCCCCGCCAACGTCCTGACTTTC

J: TRBJ1-5
D: -
length: 12
size: few
V: TRBV27
CDR3: CASSGLGQPQHF
DNA: TGTGCCAGCTCAGGGTTGGGGCAGCCCCAGCATTTT

J: TRBJ1-1
D: -
length: 13
size: -
V: TRBV7-9
CDR3: CASSRQANTEAFF
DNA: TGTGCCAGCAGCAGACAGGCGAACACTGAAGCTTTCTTT

J: TRBJ2-5
D: TRBD2
length: 14
size: many
V: TRBV19
CDR3: CASRRGAGTETQYF
DNA: TGTGCCAGTAGAAGGGGAGCGGGAACGGAGACCCAGTACTTC

J: TRBJ2-7
D: TRBD2
length: 12
size: many
V: TRBV29-1
CDR3: CSGGLAGGEQYF
DNA: TGCAGCGGAGGACTAGCGGGAGGCGAGCAGTACTTC

J: TRBJ1-3
D: -
length: 14
size: few
V: TRBV14
CDR3: CASSQVTGGNTIYF
DNA: TGTGCCAGCAGCCAAGTGACAGGAGGAAACACCATATATTTT

J: TRBJ1-2
D: -
length: 13
size: -
V: TRBV27
CDR3: CASSFRQGYGYTF
DNA: TGTGCCAGCAGTTTCAGGCAGGGCTATGGCTACACCTTC

J: TRBJ2-1
D: TRBD2
length: 16
size: many
V: TRBV7-9
CDR3: CASSLALAGVYNEQFF
DNA: TGTGCCAGCAGCTTAGCACTAGCGGGAGTCTACAATGAGCAGTTCTTC